This T cell receptor (beta chain) derives from a study of cytomegalovirus exposure and HLA in healthy donors. Regarding the study as a whole: According to reports, the classifier identified cytomegalovirus status with high specificity and sensitivity. The investigators catalogued 164 TCR beta chains as cytomegalovirus-associated.

Primers for the PCR totalled 60 Vbeta and 13 Jbeta. This table comes from immunoSEQ multiplex PCR, and its TCRdb copy is limited to in-frame clones, with some not included. This sample has approximately 150,000 clones, with over 70% found just once. Regarding this clone: Its antigen remains unknown.

CDR1 MGHRA and CDR2 YSYEKL come from the germline V gene. Trimming cost V 4 bases and J 3 bases, with 10 bases left between them. The CDR3 loop spans 14 amino acids. Input material: PBMCs. This clonotype was sampled from a woman between 35 and 50 years old in good health and CMV-seronegative. J is TRBJ1-3 and V is TRBV4-1, with D perhaps matching TRBD1 (5 bases). CDR3 region: CASSRRDDGNTIYF. CDR3 in DNA: TGCGCCAGCAGCCGCAGGGATGATGGAAACACCATATATTTT.